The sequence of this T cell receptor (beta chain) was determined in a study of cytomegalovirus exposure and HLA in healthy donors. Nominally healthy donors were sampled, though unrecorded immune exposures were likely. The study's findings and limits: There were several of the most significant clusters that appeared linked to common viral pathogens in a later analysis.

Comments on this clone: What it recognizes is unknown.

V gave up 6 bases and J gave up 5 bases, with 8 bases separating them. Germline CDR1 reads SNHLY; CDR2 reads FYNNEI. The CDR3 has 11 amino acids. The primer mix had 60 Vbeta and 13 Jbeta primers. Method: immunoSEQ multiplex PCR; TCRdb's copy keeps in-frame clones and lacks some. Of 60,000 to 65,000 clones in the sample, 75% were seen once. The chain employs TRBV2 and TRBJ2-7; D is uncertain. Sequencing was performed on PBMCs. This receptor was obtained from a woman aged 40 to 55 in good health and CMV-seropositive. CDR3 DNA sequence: TGTGCCAGCAGCCCCTACGACGAGCAGTACTTC. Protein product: CASSPYDEQYF.